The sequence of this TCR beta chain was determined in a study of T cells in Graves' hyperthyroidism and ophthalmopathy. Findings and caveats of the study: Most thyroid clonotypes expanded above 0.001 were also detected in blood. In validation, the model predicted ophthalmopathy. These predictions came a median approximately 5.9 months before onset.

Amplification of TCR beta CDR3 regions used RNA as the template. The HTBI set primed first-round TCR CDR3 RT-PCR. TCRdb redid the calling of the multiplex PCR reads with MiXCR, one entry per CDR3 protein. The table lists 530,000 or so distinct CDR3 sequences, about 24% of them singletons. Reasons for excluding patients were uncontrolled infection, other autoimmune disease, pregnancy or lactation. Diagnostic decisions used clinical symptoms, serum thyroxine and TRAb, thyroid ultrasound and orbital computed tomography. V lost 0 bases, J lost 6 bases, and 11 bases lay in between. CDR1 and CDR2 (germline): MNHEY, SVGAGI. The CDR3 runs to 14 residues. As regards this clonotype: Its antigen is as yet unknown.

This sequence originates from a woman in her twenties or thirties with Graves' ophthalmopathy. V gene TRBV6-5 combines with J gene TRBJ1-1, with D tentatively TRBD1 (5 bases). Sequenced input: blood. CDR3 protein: CASSYSTGTAEAFF. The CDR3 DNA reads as TGTGCCAGCAGTTACTCAACGGGGACGGCTGAAGCTTTCTTT.